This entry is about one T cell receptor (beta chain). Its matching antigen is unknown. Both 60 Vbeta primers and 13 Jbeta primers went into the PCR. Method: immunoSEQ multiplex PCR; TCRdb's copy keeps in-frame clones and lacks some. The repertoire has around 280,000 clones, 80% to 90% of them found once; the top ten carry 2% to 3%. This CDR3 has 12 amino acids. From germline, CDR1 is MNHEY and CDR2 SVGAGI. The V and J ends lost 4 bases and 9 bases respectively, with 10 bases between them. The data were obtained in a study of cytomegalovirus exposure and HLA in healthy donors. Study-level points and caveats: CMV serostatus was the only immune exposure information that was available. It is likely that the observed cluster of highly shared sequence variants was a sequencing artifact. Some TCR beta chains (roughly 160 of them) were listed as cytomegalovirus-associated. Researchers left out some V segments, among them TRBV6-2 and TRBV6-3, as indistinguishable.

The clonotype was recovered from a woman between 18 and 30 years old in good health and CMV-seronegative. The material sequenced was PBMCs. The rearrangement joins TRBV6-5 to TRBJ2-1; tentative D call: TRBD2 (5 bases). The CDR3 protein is CASSSSGFEQFF. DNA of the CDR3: TGTGCCAGCAGTTCAAGCGGTTTTGAGCAGTTCTTC.